This T cell receptor (beta chain) was recovered during a study of blood T cells in healthy people across ages. General study results and limits: Fewer expanded clones and more diversity marked long-lived versus aged donors. Diversity estimates from one million T cells were considered underestimates. Per million T cells, TCR beta diversity dropped about linearly as age rose.

For the second PCR, which ran for about 7 to 11 cycles, a sample-barcoded 5' primer and a J-beta primer mix were used. MiXCR was run by TCRdb on the 5' RACE reads, yielding one entry per CDR3 protein. The sample shows approximately 1.5 million distinct CDR3 sequences, around 35% of them seen only once. Roughly 10 milliliters was the volume of peripheral blood drawn from each donor. Germline V gives CDR1 LGHNA, CDR2 YNFKEQ. The CDR3 consists of 14 residues. Note on this clonotype: Its specificity is not known. The junction differs from germline at one of its ends, possibly a read error.

The sample was blood. This chain links TRBV4-2 with TRBJ1-1; the D gene is possibly TRBD1 (5 bases). This TCR was recovered from a woman aged 25 to 39 in good health. DNA for the CDR3: TGTCCCAGCAGCCAAGGGGCGGTAAACACTGAAGTTTTCTTT. It translates to CPSSQGAVNTEVFF.